This record covers a single T cell receptor (beta chain). What it binds is unknown. These data are taken from a study of beta chain features in type 1 diabetes. Points from the study as a whole: PCR might favor shorter templates, but any such skew would affect patients and controls equally. Cells with high TCR expression could be over-represented when cDNA is sequenced. Among patients with Type 1 diabetes, TCRB CDR3s were moderately but significantly shorter in every one of the four CD4+ subsets.

Germline CDR1 is SGHNT and CDR2 is YYREEE (reference sequence). Between the trimmed V and J ends, which lost 3 bases and 8 bases, there was a span of 12 bases. The CDR3 is 14 residues long. CD4+ naive, central memory, regulatory and stem cell-like memory cells were sorted via CD45RO/CCR7/CD25/CD127/CD95/CD27. The investigators reverse transcribed all of the isolated RNA, so they sequenced expressed TCRB transcripts. The method was immunoSEQ multiplex PCR; TCRdb's version includes in-frame clones alone and lacks a portion of them. Of around 280,000 clones in the sample, about 8.5% were seen once. The TCR was taken from a woman between 18 and 29 years old in good health. The material sequenced was central memory CD4+ T cells from blood. The gene calls are TRBV5-4 and TRBJ1-6; D is perhaps TRBD1 (6 bases). The CDR3 DNA follows: TGTGCCAGCAGCTGGTTCGGGGGCGATTCACCCCTCCACTTT. Encoded protein: CASSWFGGDSPLHF.